Listed here are 7 T cell receptor beta chains from one sample, sequenced in a study of blood T cell repertoires in COVID-19. The assay was immunoSEQ multiplex PCR, and TCRdb's table has in-frame clones only and misses some. The sample holds about 100,000 clones, 84% seen once. Specimen: peripheral blood. These receptor sequences come from a man aged 65 to 85 with active or convalescent COVID-19.

The V and J genes are TRBV29-1 and TRBJ2-4; 10 positions match TRBD1. The germline V gene encodes CDR1 SQVTM and CDR2 ANQGSEA. Trimming removed 5 bases from V and 3 bases from J; junction bases left unmatched: 10. The CDR3 contains 16 residues. CDR3 nucleotide sequence: TGCAGCGTTTCCGTGACAGGGGGCGCAGGCAAAAACATTCAGTACTTC. Its translation is CSVSVTGGAGKNIQYF.

The chain links TRBV6-1 to TRBJ2-1, with 7 bases matching TRBD2. Germline V gene sequence: CDR1 MNHNS, CDR2 SASEGT. V shed 2 bases and J 4 bases; nucleotides not matched to a gene: 5. The CDR3 is 15 residues long. The CDR3 spells CASSEQLAAYNEQFF. As DNA, the CDR3 is TGTGCCAGCAGTGAACAGCTAGCGGCTTACAATGAGCAGTTCTTC.

Comments on this clone: The sample contains more than one DNA sequence encoding this CDR3. V gene TRBV7-9 combines with J gene TRBJ2-3, with unresolved D. The CDR3 has 12 amino acids. CDR1 is SEHNR, CDR2 FQNEAQ, per germline (reference sequence). Between the trimmed V and J ends, which lost 5 bases and 2 bases, there was a span of 5 bases. In nucleotides, the CDR3 is TGTGCCAGCAGCCCCTCCACAGATACGCAGTATTTT. Encoded protein: CASSPSTDTQYF.

The chain is built from TRBV5-1 and TRBJ1-1; maybe TRBD1 (5 bases). The CDR3 runs to 15 residues. Germline loops: CDR1 SGHRS, CDR2 YFSETQ. The V end was cut by 2 bases, the J end by 0 bases, with 11 bases between. DNA of the CDR3: TGCGCCAGCAGCTTCCAAACGACAGTGAACACTGAAGCTTTCTTT. Translating it yields CASSFQTTVNTEAFF.

V and J are TRBV7-9 and TRBJ2-2; 8 positions match TRBD2. The V gene's germline CDR1 is SEHNR and CDR2 FQNEAQ (reference sequence). The junction had 2 bases not matched to a gene; V was cut back by 4 bases and J by 4 bases. The CDR3 consists of 14 residues. CDR3 region: CASSSSGSTGELFF. CDR3 coding DNA: TGTGCCAGCAGCTCTAGCGGGTCCACCGGGGAGCTGTTTTTT.

This clone has a single count. The rearrangement joins TRBV7-6 to TRBJ2-6; D call uncertain. The CDR3 is made up of 15 amino acids. Germline lookup yields CDR1 SGHVS and CDR2 FNYEAQ. With 3 bases removed from V and 1 base from J, the gap between germline ends came to 7 bases. This chain's CDR3 is CASSFGPSGANVLTF. CDR3 DNA: TGTGCCAGCAGCTTTGGCCCGTCTGGGGCCAACGTCCTGACTTTC.

The V and J genes are TRBV7-6 and TRBJ2-7, with D tentatively TRBD2 (6 bases). This CDR3 has 13 amino acids. CDR1 is SGHVS, CDR2 FNYEAQ, per germline. Trimming stripped 0 bases from V and 5 bases from J, with 8 bases between. The CDR3 is CASSLATGDEQYF. In DNA, the CDR3 is TGTGCCAGCAGCTTAGCGACGGGAGACGAGCAGTACTTC.